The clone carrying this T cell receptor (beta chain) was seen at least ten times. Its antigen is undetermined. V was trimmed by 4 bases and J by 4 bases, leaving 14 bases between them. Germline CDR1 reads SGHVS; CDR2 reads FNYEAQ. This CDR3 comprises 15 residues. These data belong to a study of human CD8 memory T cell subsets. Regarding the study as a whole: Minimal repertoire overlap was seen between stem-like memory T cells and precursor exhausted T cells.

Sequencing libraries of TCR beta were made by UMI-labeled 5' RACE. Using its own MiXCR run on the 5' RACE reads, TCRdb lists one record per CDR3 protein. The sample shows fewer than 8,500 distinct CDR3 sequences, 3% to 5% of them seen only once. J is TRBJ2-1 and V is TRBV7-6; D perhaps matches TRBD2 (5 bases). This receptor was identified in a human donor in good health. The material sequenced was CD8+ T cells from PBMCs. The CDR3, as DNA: TGTGCCAGCAGCTCGACTGATGAGGGTTACAATGAGCAGTTCTTC. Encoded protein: CASSSTDEGYNEQFF.